Listed here are 30 T cell receptor beta chains from one sample, sequenced in a study of a mutant IDH1 vaccine in newly diagnosed glioma. TCRdb's table, derived via immunoSEQ multiplex PCR, lists solely in-frame clones and lacks some. The sample includes some 51,000 clones, roughly 80% of them seen just once. Time point: baseline, week 1 (first vaccination visit). Treatment meaning: pre-vaccination baseline after standard-of-care therapy. The sequences come from PBMCs, collected from a glioma patient treated with radiotherapy, temozolomide or both. The receptors derive from a woman in her thirties or forties with glioma.

The chain joins TRBV19 to TRBJ2-3, with TRBD2 identical over 11 bases. V lost 1 base and J lost 0; bases outside the gene matches: 0. There are 16 residues in the CDR3. Germline assignment: CDR1 LNHDA and CDR2 SQIVND (reference sequence). CDR3 in DNA: TGTGCCAGTAGTATAGGACTAGCGGGGAGCACAGATACGCAGTATTTT. It yields the protein CASSIGLAGSTDTQYF.

The rearrangement uses TRBV19 and TRBJ1-2, with 8 bases aligning to TRBD1. The CDR3 is 13 residues long. From germline, CDR1 is LNHDA and CDR2 SQIVND (reference sequence). The V and J ends lost 4 bases and 7 bases, in that order; junction bases with no gene match: 5. The CDR3 region is CASSSDRGGGYTF. The CDR3 bases are TGTGCCAGTAGTAGCGACAGGGGAGGTGGCTACACCTTC.

The chain is built from TRBV6-1 and TRBJ2-1, with 11 nucleotides matching TRBD2. Trimming removed 3 bases from V and 7 bases from J; junction bases left unmatched: 5. This CDR3 comprises 15 residues. CDR1 and CDR2 (germline): MNHNS, SASEGT. The chain's CDR3 is CASSEVAGGRNEQFF. DNA of the CDR3: TGTGCCAGCAGTGAGGTAGCGGGGGGGCGAAATGAGCAGTTCTTC.

The chain uses TRBV7-2 and TRBJ2-5; 8 bases fit TRBD2. Per germline, CDR1 SGHTA and CDR2 FQGNSA. The V and J ends lost 4 bases and 5 bases, in that order; junction bases with no gene match: 12. The length of the CDR3 is 16 residues. The CDR3 loop is CASSSGGGSNGETQYF. The DNA of the CDR3 is TGTGCCAGCAGCTCGGGAGGGGGGAGCAACGGGGAGACCCAGTACTTC.

The gene calls are TRBV5-6 and TRBJ1-1, with 9 bases that match TRBD1. CDR3 length equals 14 residues. After removal of 4 bases from V and 8 bases from J, the junction contained 9 bases not matched to a gene. Germline CDR1 is SGHDT and CDR2 is YYEEEE. As DNA, the CDR3 is TGTGCCAGCAGCCGCGGGGCCGACAGGGGGGAAGCTTTCTTT. Its protein product is CASSRGADRGEAFF.

This chain connects TRBV30 to TRBJ1-3; tentatively, D is TRBD1 (6 bases). V lost 6 bases, J lost 0 bases, and 9 bases lay in between. In germline, CDR1 is GTSNPN, CDR2 SVGIG (reference sequence). This CDR3 is built from 13 residues. The CDR3 sequence: CACLRGSGNTIYF. Written as DNA, the CDR3 is TGTGCCTGTCTCAGGGGCTCTGGAAACACCATATATTTT.

The CDR3 DNA follows: TGTGCCAGCAGGGAGACAGGGGGCGCCGGACAGCCCCAGCATTTT. This sequence encodes CASRETGGAGQPQHF. V is TRBV6-1 and J is TRBJ1-5; TRBD1 agrees at 10 bases. The J segment lost 7 bases and the V segment lost 6 bases, leaving 9 bases of the junction unmatched. The CDR3 totals 15 residues. Germline CDR1 is MNHNS and CDR2 is SASEGT.

The genes are TRBV28 and TRBJ2-5; no reliable D call. The CDR3 totals 14 residues. Looked up from germline, CDR1 is MDHEN and CDR2 is SYDVKM. The germline V and J ends were trimmed by 2 bases and 7 bases, with 14 bases remaining between them. CDR3 sequence (DNA): TGTGCCAGCAGTTTAACCCAAGATCTAGGGACCCAGTACTTC. Translating it yields CASSLTQDLGTQYF.

The chain employs TRBV23-1 and TRBJ1-5; no reliable D call. TRBV23-1 is an ORF, and what it does is uncertain. The CDR3 is made up of 17 amino acids. Trimming took off 3 bases at V and 0 bases at J, with 15 bases between the two ends. Here the CDR3 reads CASSQSGPNYSNQPQHF. The CDR3 DNA reads as TGCGCCAGCAGTCAGTCCGGTCCTAATTATAGCAATCAGCCCCAGCATTTT.

This chain joins TRBV5-4 and TRBJ2-5, with 7 bases matching TRBD2. The junction had 5 bases not matched to a gene; V was cut back by 2 bases and J by 1 base. The CDR3 extends over 15 amino acids. Germline CDR1 is SGHNT and CDR2 is YYREEE (reference sequence). CDR3 sequence reads: CASSFGGGSQETQYF. The CDR3 DNA is TGTGCCAGCAGCTTTGGGGGGGGGTCCCAAGAGACCCAGTACTTC.

CDR3 protein: CASSSEVREQYF. CDR3 bases: TGTGCCAGCAGTAGCGAGGTACGCGAGCAGTACTTC. This chain links TRBV6-5 with TRBJ2-7; D is unresolved. V lost 5 bases and J 6 bases, leaving 11 bases between the germline ends. The germline CDR1 and CDR2 sequences are MNHEY and SVGAGI. This CDR3 is built from 12 residues.

The genes are TRBV5-1 and TRBJ1-2; 10 positions agree with TRBD1. V lost 4 bases, J lost 3 bases, and 3 bases stayed unmatched. Germline V CDR1 and CDR2: SGHRS, YFSETQ. There are 14 residues in the CDR3. CDR3 DNA sequence: TGCGCCAGCAGCCCAGGGACAGGGGACTATGGCTACACCTTC. This encodes CASSPGTGDYGYTF.

The chain recombines TRBV5-1 with TRBJ2-2; D is undetermined. Germline CDR1 reads SGHRS; CDR2 reads YFSETQ. The germline V and J ends were trimmed by 1 base and 0 bases, with 7 bases remaining between them. The CDR3 runs to 15 residues. The CDR3: CASSLSTANTGELFF. Written as DNA, the CDR3 is TGCGCCAGCAGCTTGTCAACGGCGAACACCGGGGAGCTGTTTTTT.

CDR3 nucleotides: TGTGCCAGCAGTTACTCGACAGGTCTTTACTACGAGCAGTACTTC. It specifies CASSYSTGLYYEQYF. V is TRBV6-5 and J is TRBJ2-7; a possible D gene is TRBD1 (6 bases). The length of the CDR3 is 15 residues. Germline CDR1 reads MNHEY; CDR2 reads SVGAGI. V was trimmed by 0 bases and J by 3 bases, leaving 12 bases between them.

This clone appeared a single time. The chain carries TRBV6-1 and TRBJ2-1; TRBD1 matches at 11 bases. The CDR3 length is 15 residues. Germline assignment: CDR1 MNHNS and CDR2 SASEGT. V shed 1 base, J shed 10 bases, and the junction held 6 bases outside the gene matches. The CDR3 loop is CASSEEGQGADEQFF. CDR3 in DNA: TGTGCCAGCAGTGAAGAAGGACAGGGGGCCGACGAGCAGTTCTTC.

The chain has TRBV7-2 and TRBJ1-1, with a possible D match to TRBD1 (5 bases). This CDR3 has 16 amino acids. Trimming took 0 bases from V and 2 from J, leaving 13 bases between them. In germline, CDR1 is SGHTA, CDR2 FQGNSA. CDR3 region: CASSLAPGTGNTEAFF. The CDR3 DNA reads TGTGCCAGCAGCTTAGCCCCCGGGACGGGAAACACTGAAGCTTTCTTT.

This clone has a handful of counts. The chain is built from TRBV29-1 and TRBJ1-3; D may be TRBD1 (5 bases). Germline V gene lookup returns CDR1 SQVTM and CDR2 ANQGSEA. V dropped 1 base and J dropped 4 bases, with 5 bases sitting between them. This CDR3 is built from 12 residues. This CDR3 reads CSVEGGGNTIYF. The CDR3 nucleotides read TGCAGCGTTGAAGGGGGCGGAAACACCATATATTTT.

The genes are TRBV19 and TRBJ1-1; 7 bases align to TRBD1. Germline V gene lookup returns CDR1 LNHDA and CDR2 SQIVND (reference sequence). This CDR3 region has 14 residues. Trimming cost V 10 bases and J 3 bases; bases outside gene matches: 11. CDR3 bases: TGTGCCACCACGCGACAGGGCGAGTACACTGAAGCTTTCTTT. The encoded protein is CATTRQGEYTEAFF.

In this sample, this clone turned up a few times. The chain couples TRBV19 to TRBJ1-1, with unresolved D. Trimming cost V 5 bases and J 3 bases, with 13 bases left between them. This CDR3 is built from 14 residues. CDR1 and CDR2 from the germline V gene are LNHDA and SQIVND (reference sequence). The CDR3 DNA reads TGTGCCAGTAGTTTGGGCGGCGGGTACACTGAAGCTTTCTTT. Amino acid sequence: CASSLGGGYTEAFF.

The chain has TRBV29-1 and TRBJ2-3; D unclear. CDR1 and CDR2 (germline): SQVTM, ANQGSEA. Trimming took off 1 base at V and 6 bases at J, with 8 bases between the two ends. The CDR3 is 12 residues long. The CDR3 sequence: CSVEGRWDTQYF. The DNA for the CDR3 is TGCAGCGTTGAAGGGCGGTGGGATACGCAGTATTTT.

The chain recombines TRBV9 with TRBJ2-2; possible D gene TRBD2, 6 bases. V was clipped by 0 bases and J by 0 bases, with 6 bases between them. CDR1 and CDR2 from the germline V gene are SGDLS and YYNGEE. The CDR3 contains 15 residues. The chain's CDR3 is CASSVGGTNTGELFF. The CDR3 bases are TGTGCCAGCAGCGTAGGCGGGACGAACACCGGGGAGCTGTTTTTT. The whole variable domain, remainder taken from reference TRBV9 and TRBJ2-2, is DSGVTQTPKHLITATGQRVTLRCSPRSGDLSVYWYQQSLDQGLQFLIQYYNGEERAKGNILERFSAQQFPDLHSELNLSSLELGDSALYFCASSVGGTNTGELFFGEGSRLTVL.

This clone was detected once. This sequence joins TRBV30 and TRBJ1-2, with D possibly being TRBD1 (6 bases). The CDR3 has 12 residues. Germline CDR1 reads GTSNPN; CDR2 reads SVGIG (reference sequence). V was trimmed by 3 bases and J by 8 bases, leaving 13 bases between them. The DNA of the CDR3 is TGTGCCTGGAGCCACTTGGGGGGCGGCTACACCTTC. It codes for CAWSHLGGGYTF.

This clone was observed once. CDR3 residues: CASSGGSWSTGELFF. CDR3 DNA: TGTGCCAGCAGTGGAGGGTCCTGGAGCACCGGGGAGCTGTTTTTT. The V gene is TRBV2, the J gene TRBJ2-2; tentative D call: TRBD2 (5 bases). Between the trimmed V and J ends, which lost 4 bases and 4 bases, there was a span of 13 bases. Germline V lookup: CDR1 SNHLY, CDR2 FYNNEI. This CDR3 comprises 15 residues.

The J gene is TRBJ1-4, the V gene TRBV29-1; 7 bases agree with TRBD1. The CDR3 contains 12 residues. The junction had 6 bases not matched to a gene; V was cut back by 8 bases and J by 6 bases. Germline CDR1 SQVTM, CDR2 ANQGSEA. For the CDR3, the DNA is TGCAGCTATTCCGGGACAGATGAAAAACTGTTTTTT. Amino acids: CSYSGTDEKLFF.

The J gene is TRBJ2-2, the V gene TRBV19; the D is unclear. Germline values: CDR1 LNHDA, CDR2 SQIVND (reference sequence). This CDR3 spans 12 amino acids. V was cut by 5 bases and J by 3 bases, with 4 bases left in between. CDR3 region: CASSGDTGELFF. CDR3 in DNA: TGTGCCAGTAGTGGAGACACCGGGGAGCTGTTTTTT.

This clone turned up a few times. The chain couples TRBV7-9 to TRBJ2-2; 9 bases line up with TRBD1. J was trimmed by 5 bases and V by 0 bases; bases with no gene match: 4. The CDR3 totals 16 residues. Germline loops: CDR1 SEHNR, CDR2 FQNEAQ (reference sequence). The CDR3 nucleotides are TGTGCCAGCAGCTTAGCCACAGGGGGCGGAACCGGGGAGCTGTTTTTT. Translation: CASSLATGGGTGELFF.

The chain couples TRBV29-1 to TRBJ1-1; D gene uncertain. The length of the CDR3 is 12 residues. Trimming removed 6 bases at V and 0 bases at J, with 8 bases between. Germline V lookup: CDR1 SQVTM, CDR2 ANQGSEA. In DNA, the CDR3 is TGCAGCGTCAGACACCTGAACACTGAAGCTTTCTTT. This gives the protein CSVRHLNTEAFF.

The J gene is TRBJ1-5, the V gene TRBV19; D is undetermined. V shed 1 base and J shed 3 bases, with 4 bases lying between them. Germline V gene lookup returns CDR1 LNHDA and CDR2 SQIVND (reference sequence). This CDR3 has 13 amino acids. Written as DNA, the CDR3 is TGTGCCAGTAGTATAGCCGACAATCAGCCCCAGCATTTT. Its protein is CASSIADNQPQHF.

The rearrangement links TRBV9 to TRBJ1-1; weak D call: TRBD1 (5 bases). Trimming left V 7 bases short and J 5 bases short, with 15 bases between. Germline V lookup: CDR1 SGDLS, CDR2 YYNGEE. The CDR3 has 13 amino acids. The CDR3, as DNA: TGTGCCAGCTCCGGGGGAGGTCGGACTGAAGCTTTCTTT. This codes for CASSGGGRTEAFF.

The rearrangement joins TRBV27 to TRBJ1-2; tentative D call: TRBD1 (5 bases). CDR1 MNHEY and CDR2 SMNVEV come from the germline V gene (reference sequence). The CDR3 is 14 residues long. Trimming took off 4 bases at V and 2 bases at J, with 11 bases between the two ends. The CDR3 here is CASSSPGLNYGYTF. CDR3 sequence (DNA): TGTGCCAGCAGTTCGCCGGGACTGAACTATGGCTACACCTTC.